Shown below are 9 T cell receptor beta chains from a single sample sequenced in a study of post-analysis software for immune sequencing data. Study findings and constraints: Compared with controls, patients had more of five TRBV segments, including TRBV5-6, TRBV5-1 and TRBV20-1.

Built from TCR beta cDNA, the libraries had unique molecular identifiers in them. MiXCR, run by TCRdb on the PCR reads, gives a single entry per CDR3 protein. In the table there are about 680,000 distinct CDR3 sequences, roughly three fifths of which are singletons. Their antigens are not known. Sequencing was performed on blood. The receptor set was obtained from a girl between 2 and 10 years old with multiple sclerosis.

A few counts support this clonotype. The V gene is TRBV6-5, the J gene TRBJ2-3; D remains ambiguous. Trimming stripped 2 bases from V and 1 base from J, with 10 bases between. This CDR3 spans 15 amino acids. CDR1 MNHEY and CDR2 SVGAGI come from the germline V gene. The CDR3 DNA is TGTGCCAGCAGTTACGCCCGTCGGGGCACAGATACGCAGTATTTT. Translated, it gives CASSYARRGTDTQYF.

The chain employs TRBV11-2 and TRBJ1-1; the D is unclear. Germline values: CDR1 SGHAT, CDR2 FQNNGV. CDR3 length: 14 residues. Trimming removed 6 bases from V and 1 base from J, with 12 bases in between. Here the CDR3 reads CASSRVGTNTEAFF. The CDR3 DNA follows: TGTGCCAGCAGTCGCGTGGGCACGAACACTGAAGCTTTCTTT.

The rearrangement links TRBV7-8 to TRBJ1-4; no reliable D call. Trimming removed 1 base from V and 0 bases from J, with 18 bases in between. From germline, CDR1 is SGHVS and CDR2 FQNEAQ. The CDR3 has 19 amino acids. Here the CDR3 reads CASSLVGRPSSATNEKLFF. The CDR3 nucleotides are TGTGCCAGCAGCTTAGTCGGCCGACCCTCCTCTGCAACTAATGAAAAACTGTTTTTT. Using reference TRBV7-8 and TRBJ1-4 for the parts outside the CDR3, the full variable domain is GAGVSQSPRYKVAKRGQDVALRCDPISGHVSLFWYQQALGQGPEFLTYFQNEAQLDKSGLPSDRFFAERPEGSVSTLKIQRTQQEDSAVYLCASSLVGRPSSATNEKLFFGSGTQLSVL.

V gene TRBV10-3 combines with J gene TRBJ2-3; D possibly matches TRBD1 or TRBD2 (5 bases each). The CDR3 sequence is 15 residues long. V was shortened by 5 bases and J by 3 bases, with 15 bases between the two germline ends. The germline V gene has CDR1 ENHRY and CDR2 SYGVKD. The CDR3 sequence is CAISSGRMVTDTQYF. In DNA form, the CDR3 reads TGTGCCATCAGTTCGGGGCGCATGGTTACAGATACGCAGTATTTT.

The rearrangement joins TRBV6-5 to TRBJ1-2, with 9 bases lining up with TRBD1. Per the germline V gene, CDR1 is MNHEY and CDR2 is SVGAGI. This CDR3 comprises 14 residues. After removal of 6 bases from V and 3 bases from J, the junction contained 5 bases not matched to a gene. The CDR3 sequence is CASSRDRDDYGYTF. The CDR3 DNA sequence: TGTGCCAGCAGCCGGGACAGGGATGACTATGGCTACACCTTC.

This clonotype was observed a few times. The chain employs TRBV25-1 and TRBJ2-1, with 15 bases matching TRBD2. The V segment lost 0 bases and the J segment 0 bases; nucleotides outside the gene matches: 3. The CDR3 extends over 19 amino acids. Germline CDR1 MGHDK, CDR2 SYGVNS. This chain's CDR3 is CASSEYGTSGGSSYNEQFF. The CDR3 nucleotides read TGTGCCAGCAGTGAATACGGGACTAGCGGGGGGAGCTCCTACAATGAGCAGTTCTTC.

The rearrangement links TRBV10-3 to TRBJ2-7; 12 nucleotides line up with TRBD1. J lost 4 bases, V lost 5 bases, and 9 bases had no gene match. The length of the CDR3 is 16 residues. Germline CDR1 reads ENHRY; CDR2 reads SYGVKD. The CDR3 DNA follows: TGTGCCATCAGTTTAAGGGGACAGGGGGCTCGGTACGAGCAGTACTTC. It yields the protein CAISLRGQGARYEQYF.

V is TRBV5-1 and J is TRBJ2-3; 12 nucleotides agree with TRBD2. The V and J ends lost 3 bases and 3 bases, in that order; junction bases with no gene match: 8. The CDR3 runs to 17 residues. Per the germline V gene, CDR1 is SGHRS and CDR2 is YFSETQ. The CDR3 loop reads CASSSTGTSGFTDTQYF. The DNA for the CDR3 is TGCGCCAGCAGCTCCACCGGGACTAGCGGGTTTACAGATACGCAGTATTTT.

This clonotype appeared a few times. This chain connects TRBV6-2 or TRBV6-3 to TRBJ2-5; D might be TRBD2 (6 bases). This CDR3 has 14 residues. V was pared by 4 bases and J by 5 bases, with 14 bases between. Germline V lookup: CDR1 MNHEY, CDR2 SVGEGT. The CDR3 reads CASSFLARRETQYF. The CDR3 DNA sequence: TGTGCCAGCAGTTTTCTAGCGCGGCGGGAGACCCAGTACTTC.